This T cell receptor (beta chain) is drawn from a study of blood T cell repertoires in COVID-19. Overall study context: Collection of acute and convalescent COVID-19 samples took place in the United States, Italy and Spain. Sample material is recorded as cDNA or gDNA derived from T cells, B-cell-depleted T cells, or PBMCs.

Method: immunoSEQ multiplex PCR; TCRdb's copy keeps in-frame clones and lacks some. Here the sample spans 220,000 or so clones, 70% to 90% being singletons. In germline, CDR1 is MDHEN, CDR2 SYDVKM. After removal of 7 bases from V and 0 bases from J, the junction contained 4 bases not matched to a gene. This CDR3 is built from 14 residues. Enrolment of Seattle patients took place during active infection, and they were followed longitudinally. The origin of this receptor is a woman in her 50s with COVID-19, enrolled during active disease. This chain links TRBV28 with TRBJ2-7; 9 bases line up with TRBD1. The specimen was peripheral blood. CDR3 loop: CASINRGHSYEQYF. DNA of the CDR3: TGTGCCAGCATCAACAGGGGGCACTCCTACGAGCAGTACTTC.